The 27 T cell receptor beta chains below come from one sample, sequenced in a study of cytomegalovirus exposure and HLA in healthy donors. The PCR employed 60 Vbeta primers together with 13 Jbeta primers. Sequenced by immunoSEQ multiplex PCR; TCRdb stores in-frame clones only, minus some. The table shows 140,000 or so clones, with about 74% occurring only once. Sequenced: PBMCs. The source of these receptors is a woman between 35 and 50 years old in good health and CMV-seronegative.

The chain has TRBV6-1 and TRBJ2-3; 7 bases map to TRBD1. After removal of 7 bases from V and 2 bases from J, the junction contained 6 bases not matched to a gene. The CDR3 length is 14 residues. Germline CDR1 MNHNS, CDR2 SASEGT. CDR3 sequence reads: CASTPGTATDTQYF. CDR3 DNA sequence: TGTGCCAGCACCCCCGGGACAGCCACAGATACGCAGTATTTT.

This clone was detected a few times. The rearrangement uses TRBV27 and TRBJ1-1, with D maybe TRBD1 (6 bases). The V end was cut by 4 bases, the J end by 0 bases, with 12 bases between. The germline CDR1 and CDR2 sequences are MNHEY and SMNVEV (reference sequence). The CDR3 sequence is 15 residues long. The CDR3 DNA reads as TGTGCCAGCAGTTCGGTCAGGGGCATGAACACTGAAGCTTTCTTT. Protein: CASSSVRGMNTEAFF.

The CDR3 reads CASSRSRGGGKSGNTIYF. CDR3 nucleotides: TGCGCCAGCAGCCGCAGTCGTGGAGGGGGCAAGTCTGGAAACACCATATATTTT. This rearrangement joins TRBV4-1 to TRBJ1-3; 7 nucleotides align to TRBD1. This CDR3 spans 18 amino acids. From germline, CDR1 is MGHRA and CDR2 YSYEKL. The V gene end was trimmed by 4 bases and the J gene end by 1 base; junction bases not matched to a gene: 13.

The chain is built from TRBV5-4 and TRBJ2-4; D might be TRBD2 (5 bases). CDR3 length: 15 amino acids. Germline loops: CDR1 SGHNT, CDR2 YYREEE (reference sequence). The V end was cut by 1 base, the J end by 7 bases, with 15 bases between. CDR3 loop: CASSLTGPGWNIQYF. In DNA form, the CDR3 reads TGTGCCAGCAGCTTGACCGGCCCGGGGTGGAACATTCAGTACTTC.

The rearrangement joins TRBV5-4 to TRBJ2-5, with a tentative D call TRBD2 (6 bases). Per germline, CDR1 SGHNT and CDR2 YYREEE (reference sequence). CDR3 length: 14 residues. The germline V and J ends were trimmed by 3 bases and 2 bases, with 11 bases remaining between them. The CDR3 loop is CASSSGELQETQYF. In DNA form, the CDR3 reads TGTGCCAGCAGCTCGGGGGAACTACAAGAGACCCAGTACTTC.

This clone was counted only a few times. The chain recombines TRBV6-5 with TRBJ2-7; the D gene is possibly TRBD1 (6 bases). In germline, CDR1 is MNHEY, CDR2 SVGAGI. This CDR3 region has 15 residues. Trimming left V 0 bases short and J 2 bases short, with 11 bases between. CDR3 residues: CASSYSTGDPYEQYF. CDR3 bases: TGTGCCAGCAGTTACTCGACAGGCGATCCCTACGAGCAGTACTTC.

This clone was observed a single time. The chain joins TRBV6-5 to TRBJ2-7, with 7 positions matching TRBD1. Germline V gene lookup returns CDR1 MNHEY and CDR2 SVGAGI. V trimming: 0 bases; J trimming: 6 bases; junction bases outside the gene matches: 5. CDR3 length equals 14 residues. CDR3 sequence (DNA): TGTGCCAGCAGTTACTCGACAGGGTATGGCGAGCAGTACTTC. Its protein is CASSYSTGYGEQYF.

V and J are TRBV6-1 and TRBJ2-2; D unresolved. The CDR3 has 15 residues. Germline V gene sequence: CDR1 MNHNS, CDR2 SASEGT. Between the trimmed V and J ends, which lost 2 bases and 0 bases, there was a span of 7 bases. CDR3 in amino acids: CASSESLTNTGELFF. CDR3 in DNA: TGTGCCAGCAGTGAAAGCTTGACGAACACCGGGGAGCTGTTTTTT.

This chain joins TRBV20-1 and TRBJ2-7; possibly TRBD2 for D (5 bases). Trimming took 6 bases from V and 6 from J, leaving 9 bases between them. This CDR3 spans 10 amino acids. Germline lookup yields CDR1 DFQATT and CDR2 SNEGSKA (reference sequence). The CDR3, as DNA: TGCAGTGCCGGAGCGGCCGAGCAGTACTTC. Amino acids: CSAGAAEQYF.

V and J are TRBV7-2 and TRBJ1-2, with 8 bases identical to TRBD1. Germline CDR1 SGHTA, CDR2 FQGNSA. The CDR3 contains 13 residues. V shed 1 base, J shed 6 bases, and the junction held 1 base outside the gene matches. The CDR3 protein is CASSLGQGNGYTF. The CDR3 nucleotides read TGTGCCAGCAGCTTAGGACAGGGGAATGGCTACACCTTC.

The chain carries TRBV5-4 and TRBJ2-1; 12 bases line up with TRBD2. The CDR3 has 16 amino acids. The V segment lost 3 bases and the J segment 7 bases; nucleotides outside the gene matches: 8. The germline CDR1 and CDR2 sequences are SGHNT and YYREEE (reference sequence). The chain's CDR3 is CASSSGGLAGLNEQFF. For the CDR3, the DNA is TGTGCCAGCAGCTCGGGGGGACTAGCGGGTCTAAATGAGCAGTTCTTC.

The CDR3 sequence: CASSGLASSYEQYF. In nucleotides, the CDR3 is TGTGCCAGCAGTGGACTAGCGAGCTCCTACGAGCAGTACTTC. The chain recombines TRBV25-1 with TRBJ2-7; 8 nucleotides agree with TRBD2. After removal of 4 bases from V and 0 bases from J, the junction contained 2 bases not matched to a gene. CDR1 is MGHDK, CDR2 SYGVNS, per germline. This CDR3 spans 14 amino acids.

Concerning this clone itself: The junction differs from germline at one of its ends, possibly a read error. The J gene is TRBJ1-2, the V gene TRBV7-9; 7 nucleotides match TRBD1. The CDR3 runs 15 residues. In germline, CDR1 is SEHNR, CDR2 FQNEAQ (reference sequence). CDR3 amino acids: CSSSLGQRLNYGYTF. The CDR3 nucleotides are TGTTCCAGCAGCTTGGGACAGCGGCTAAACTATGGCTACACCTTC.

The chain uses TRBV7-9 and TRBJ1-1; D is unclear. The germline V gene encodes CDR1 SEHNR and CDR2 FQNEAQ (reference sequence). V was clipped by 4 bases and J by 2 bases, with 2 bases between them. CDR3 size: 11 residues. For the CDR3, the DNA is TGTGCCAGCAGCTCAAACACTGAAGCTTTCTTT. It is translated as CASSSNTEAFF.

The CDR3 loop reads CASRATGKLFF. In nucleotides, the CDR3 is TGTGCCAGCAGAGCGACAGGAAAACTGTTTTTT. The chain links TRBV7-2 to TRBJ1-4; TRBD1 is a possible D gene (6 bases). CDR3 length: 11 amino acids. Trimming took off 6 bases at V and 10 bases at J, with 9 bases between the two ends. The germline gives CDR1 SGHTA, CDR2 FQGNSA.

The CDR3 DNA reads TGTGCCTGGAGTCCAACCCGAGGTTCACCCCTCCACTTT. Amino acids: CAWSPTRGSPLHF. The chain is built from TRBV30 and TRBJ1-6; D ambiguous. The CDR3 is 13 amino acids. Germline assignment: CDR1 GTSNPN and CDR2 SVGIG (reference sequence). V shed 2 bases and J shed 9 bases, with 11 bases lying between them. Full variable domain (remainder filled in from reference TRBV30 and TRBJ1-6): SQTIHQWPATLVQPVGSPLSLECTVEGTSNPNLYWYRQAAGRGLQLLFYSVGIGQISSEVPQNLSASRPQDRQFILSSKKLLLSDSGFYLCAWSPTRGSPLHFGNGTRLTVT.

This rearrangement joins TRBV5-1 to TRBJ2-3, with a weak D call TRBD2 (7 bases). The CDR3 is 16 residues long. V shed 5 bases and J shed 2 bases, with 18 bases lying between them. Germline CDR1 is SGHRS and CDR2 is YFSETQ. CDR3 amino acids: CASSPEAGAFTDTQYF. As DNA, the CDR3 is TGCGCCAGCAGTCCGGAGGCGGGGGCCTTCACAGATACGCAGTATTTT. The variable domain in full, with the rest retrieved from reference TRBV5-1 and TRBJ2-3, is KAGVTQTPRYLIKTRGQQVTLSCSPISGHRSVSWYQQTPGQGLQFLFEYFSETQRNKGNFPGRFSGRQFSNSRSEMNVSTLELGDSALYLCASSPEAGAFTDTQYFGPGTRLTVL.

V gene TRBV5-1 combines with J gene TRBJ2-5, with 8 bases lining up with TRBD1. The CDR3 consists of 13 residues. V was pared by 4 bases and J by 3 bases, with 2 bases of the junction left unmatched. From germline, CDR1 is SGHRS and CDR2 YFSETQ. Written as DNA, the CDR3 is TGCGCCAGCAGCCTGACAGGGGAAGAGACCCAGTACTTC. It specifies CASSLTGEETQYF.

The chain recombines TRBV4-1 with TRBJ2-5; D possibly corresponds to TRBD2 (5 bases). The J call may be wrong; the DNA end is better matched by TRBJ2-7. The CDR3 is made up of 14 amino acids. The germline V gene encodes CDR1 MGHRA and CDR2 YSYEKL. The CDR3 here is CASSLTVGVGEQYF. In DNA form, the CDR3 reads TGCGCCAGCAGCCTTACTGTCGGGGTTGGCGAGCAGTACTTC.

The sample holds one count of this clone. The genes are TRBV18 and TRBJ2-3, with 12 bases fitting TRBD2. Germline assignment: CDR1 KGHSH and CDR2 LQKENI. The trim removed 0 bases at V and 5 bases at J, leaving 6 bases unmatched. CDR3 length equals 17 residues. The CDR3 DNA reads as TGTGCCAGCTCACCACCCTGGACTAGCGGGATGGGAGATACGCAGTATTTT. Residues: CASSPPWTSGMGDTQYF.

The V call is TRBV18, the J call TRBJ2-7; TRBD1 might be the D (7 bases). CDR3 length: 15 residues. In germline, CDR1 is KGHSH, CDR2 LQKENI. The V end was cut by 4 bases, the J end by 4 bases, with 17 bases between. The CDR3 loop is CASSLRQGGVYEQYF. The CDR3 DNA follows: TGTGCCAGCTCACTCAGACAGGGAGGTGTGTACGAGCAGTACTTC.

Notes on this clone: Germline and junction disagree at one end, which may indicate a read error. V gene TRBV2 combines with J gene TRBJ1-3; D is unclear. CDR3 length: 12 amino acids. The germline CDR1 and CDR2 sequences are SNHLY and FYNNEI. DNA of the CDR3: TGTGCCAGCAGTCTCTTTGGAGACACCATATATTTT. It encodes CASSLFGDTIYF. Full variable domain (remainder filled in from reference TRBV2 and TRBJ1-3): EPEVTQTPSHQVTQMGQEVILRCVPISNHLYFYWYRQILGQKVEFLVSFYNNEISEKSEIFDDQFSVERPDGSNFTLKIRSTKLEDSAMYFCASSLFGDTIYFGEGSWLTVV.

The chain is built from TRBV6-4 and TRBJ1-1, with no clear D. The germline V and J ends were trimmed by 7 bases and 8 bases, with 17 bases remaining between them. There are 13 residues in the CDR3. The germline V gene has CDR1 MRHNA and CDR2 SNTAGT. Written as DNA, the CDR3 is TGTGCCAGCATGTTAACTCCCTGGTCGGAAGCTTTCTTT. Translated: CASMLTPWSEAFF.

This chain links TRBV9 with TRBJ2-2, with 9 bases lining up with TRBD1. CDR3 length: 15 amino acids. The germline V gene encodes CDR1 SGDLS and CDR2 YYNGEE. Trimming took 3 bases from V and 7 from J; bases not matched to a gene: 7. For the CDR3, the DNA is TGTGCCAGCAGCGCGGGGACAGGGAGGATCGGGGAGCTGTTTTTT. This gives the protein CASSAGTGRIGELFF.

This clone was seen only once. One end of the junction fails to match germline, which may point to a read error. V usage is TRBV7-9 and J usage is TRBJ1-2; TRBD1 might be the D (5 bases). The germline V gene has CDR1 SEHNR and CDR2 FQNEAQ (reference sequence). This CDR3 has 16 amino acids. The CDR3 nucleotides read TGTTCCAGCAGCTTATGGCGGGAGGGAGGGGACTATGGCTACACCTTC. This codes for CSSSLWREGGDYGYTF.

The count of this clone is one. The rearrangement joins TRBV19 to TRBJ1-1; 8 bases line up with TRBD1. The J segment lost 4 bases and the V segment lost 6 bases, leaving 7 bases of the junction unmatched. CDR1 and CDR2 from the germline V gene are LNHDA and SQIVND (reference sequence). The length of the CDR3 is 14 residues. CDR3 protein: CASRLNTGGTEAFF. CDR3 nucleotide sequence: TGTGCCAGTAGACTAAATACAGGGGGCACTGAAGCTTTCTTT.

This rearrangement joins TRBV19 to TRBJ2-1; 9 bases are shared with TRBD1. Germline-derived CDR1 and CDR2 are LNHDA and SQIVND (reference sequence). CDR3 length: 14 residues. V shed 8 bases and J 10 bases; nucleotides not matched to a gene: 12. CDR3 in amino acids: CASSRDRVLGEQFF. CDR3 in DNA: TGTGCCAGTTCTCGGGACAGGGTTCTCGGGGAGCAGTTCTTC.